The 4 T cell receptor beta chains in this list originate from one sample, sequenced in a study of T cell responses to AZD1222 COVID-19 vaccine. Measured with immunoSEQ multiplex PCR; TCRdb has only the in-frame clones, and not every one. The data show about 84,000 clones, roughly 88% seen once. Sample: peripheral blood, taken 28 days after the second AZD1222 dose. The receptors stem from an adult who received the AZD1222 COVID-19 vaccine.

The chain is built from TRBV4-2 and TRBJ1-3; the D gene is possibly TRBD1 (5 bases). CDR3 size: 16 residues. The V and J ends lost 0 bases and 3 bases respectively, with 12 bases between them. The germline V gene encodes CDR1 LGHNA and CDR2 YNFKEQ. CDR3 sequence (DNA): TGTGCCAGCAGCCAAGATTGGGGGGGTGGTGGAAACACCATATATTTT. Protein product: CASSQDWGGGGNTIYF.

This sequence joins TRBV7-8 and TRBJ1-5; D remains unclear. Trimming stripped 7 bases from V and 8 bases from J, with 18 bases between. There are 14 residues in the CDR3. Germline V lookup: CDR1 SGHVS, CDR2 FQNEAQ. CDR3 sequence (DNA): TGTGCCAGCACCCCCGGCGGGTTTTTCAAGCCCCAGCATTTT. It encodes CASTPGGFFKPQHF.

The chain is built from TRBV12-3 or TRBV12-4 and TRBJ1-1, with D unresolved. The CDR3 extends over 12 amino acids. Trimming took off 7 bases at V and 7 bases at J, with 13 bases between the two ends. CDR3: CASMRRSFEAFF. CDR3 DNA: TGTGCCAGCATGCGACGGTCTTTTGAAGCTTTCTTT.

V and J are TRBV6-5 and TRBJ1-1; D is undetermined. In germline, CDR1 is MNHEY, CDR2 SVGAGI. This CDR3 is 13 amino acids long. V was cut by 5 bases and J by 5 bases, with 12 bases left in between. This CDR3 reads CASSNGLQTEAFF. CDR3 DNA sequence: TGTGCCAGCAGTAACGGACTGCAGACTGAAGCTTTCTTT.